Described below is a single T cell receptor beta chain sequence and its context. The antigen is not known. These data come from a study of cytomegalovirus exposure and HLA in healthy donors. Findings and caveats of the study: Presence/absence analyses assumed roughly uniform sequencing depth across donors, which may not hold.

The CDR3 totals 18 residues. Germline V CDR1 and CDR2: SGHVS, FQNEAQ. V shed 3 bases, J shed 5 bases, and the junction held 14 bases outside the gene matches. With 60 Vbeta and 13 Jbeta primers, the PCR was carried out. Sequenced by immunoSEQ multiplex PCR; TCRdb stores in-frame clones only, minus some. Of 150,000 to 200,000 clones detected, under 80% appear once; the ten largest clones hold 2% to 3%. The sequence came from a human donor in good health. The chain has TRBV7-8 and TRBJ2-7, with TRBD2 matching 12 bases. The sequencing input was PBMCs. The chain's CDR3 is CASSLGLAGPTPYDEQYF. DNA for the CDR3: TGTGCCAGCAGCTTGGGACTAGCGGGTCCCACCCCCTACGACGAGCAGTACTTC.